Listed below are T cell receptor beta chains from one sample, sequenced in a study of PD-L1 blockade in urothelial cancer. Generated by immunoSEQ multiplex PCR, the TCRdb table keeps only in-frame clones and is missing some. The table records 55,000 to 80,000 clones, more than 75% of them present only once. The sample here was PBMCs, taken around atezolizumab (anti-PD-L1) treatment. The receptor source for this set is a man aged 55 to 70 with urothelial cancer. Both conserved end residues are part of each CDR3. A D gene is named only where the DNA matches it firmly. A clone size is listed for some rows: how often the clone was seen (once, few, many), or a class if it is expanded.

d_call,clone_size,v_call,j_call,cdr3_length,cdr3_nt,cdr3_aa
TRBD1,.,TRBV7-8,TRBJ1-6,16,TGTGCCAGCAGCCGCGGGACAGGGGGATATAATTCACCCCTCCACTTT,CASSRGTGGYNSPLHF
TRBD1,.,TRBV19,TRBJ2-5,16,TGTGCCACAAGACAGGGGTACGGCTATCTTCAAGAGACCCAGTACTTC,CATRQGYGYLQETQYF
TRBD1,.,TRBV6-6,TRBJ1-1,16,TGTGCCAGCAGTTACGCTTACGGACAGGTGACGGTTGAAGCTTTCTTT,CASSYAYGQVTVEAFF
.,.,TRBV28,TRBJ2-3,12,TGTGCCAGCAGTTTTCGGCGGAATACGCAGTATTTT,CASSFRRNTQYF
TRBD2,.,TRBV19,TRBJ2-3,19,TGTGCCAGTAGTATCTGGTACTTAGCGGGGGTCTTCAGCACAGATACGCAGTATTTT,CASSIWYLAGVFSTDTQYF
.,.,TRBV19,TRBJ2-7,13,TGTGCCAGTAGATCTCTATTATCCTACGAGCAGTACTTC,CASRSLLSYEQYF
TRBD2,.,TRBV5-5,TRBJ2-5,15,TGTGCCAGCAGGGAGAGCGGGGCCCCGAGAGAGACCCAGTACTTC,CASRESGAPRETQYF
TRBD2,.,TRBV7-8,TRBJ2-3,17,TGTGCCAGCAGCTTGAGGGGGCTAGCGGGGGTTCGAGATACGCAGTATTTT,CASSLRGLAGVRDTQYF
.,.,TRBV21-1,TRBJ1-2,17,TGTGCCAGCAGCAAAAGGGACACCAACCAACCAAGGAAGGGCTACACCTTC,CASSKRDTNQPRKGYTF
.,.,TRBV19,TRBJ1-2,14,TGTGCCAGTAGTATTGGCAGAACTAACTATGGCTACACCTTC,CASSIGRTNYGYTF
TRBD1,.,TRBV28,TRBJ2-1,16,TGTGCCAGCAACACCCCACTCTCCGGGACAGGGGGCGAGCAGTTCTTC,CASNTPLSGTGGEQFF
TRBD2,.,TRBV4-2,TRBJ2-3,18,TGTGCCAGCAGCCAAGAAATCCCACCTACCGGGGGGTCAAATACGCAGTATTTT,CASSQEIPPTGGSNTQYF
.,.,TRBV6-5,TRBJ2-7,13,TGTGCCAGCAGCCTCCGGAGCCCCTACGAGCAGTACTTC,CASSLRSPYEQYF
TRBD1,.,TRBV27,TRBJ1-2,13,TGTGCCAGCGGTTCTGACAGGGAGAATGGCTACACCTTC,CASGSDRENGYTF
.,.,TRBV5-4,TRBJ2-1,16,TGTGCCAGCAGCTTACCCCGCGGGGATTCCTACAATGAGCAGTTCTTC,CASSLPRGDSYNEQFF
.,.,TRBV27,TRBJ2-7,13,TGTGCCAGCAGTTTCACCCGAGCCTACGAGCAGTACTTC,CASSFTRAYEQYF
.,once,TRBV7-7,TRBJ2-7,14,TGTGCTAGCAGCTTAGACAGAGGGGACTCCGAGCAGTACTTC,CASSLDRGDSEQYF
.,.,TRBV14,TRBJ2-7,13,TGTGCCAGCAGCCAAGATATGGCCAGAGGGCAGTACTTC,CASSQDMARGQYF
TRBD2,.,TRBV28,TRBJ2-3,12,TGTGCCAGCAGGGGACTATTGGATACGCAGTATTTT,CASRGLLDTQYF
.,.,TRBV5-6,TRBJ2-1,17,TGTGCCAGCAGCTTGGCCCGGCAGGTAAGACCCTACAATGAGCAGTTCTTC,CASSLARQVRPYNEQFF
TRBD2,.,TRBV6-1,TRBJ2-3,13,TGTGCCAGCAGTGGGACTAGCGTAGATACGCAGTATTTT,CASSGTSVDTQYF
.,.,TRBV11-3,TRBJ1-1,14,TGTGCCAGCAGCTTAGAGGCAGGCGACACTGAAGCTTTCTTT,CASSLEAGDTEAFF
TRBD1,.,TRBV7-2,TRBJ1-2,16,TGTGCCAGCAGCGGAGACAGGGCAAACTCGCGGTATGGCTACACCTTC,CASSGDRANSRYGYTF
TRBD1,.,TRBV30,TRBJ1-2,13,TGTGCCTGGTCCCGGGACAGACCATATGGCTACACCTTC,CAWSRDRPYGYTF
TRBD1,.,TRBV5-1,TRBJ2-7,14,TGCGCCAGCAGCTGGGGACAGGCAGGCGGCGAGCAGTACTTC,CASSWGQAGGEQYF
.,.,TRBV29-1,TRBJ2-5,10,TGCAGCGCTGCTAGGGAGACCCAGTACTTC,CSAARETQYF
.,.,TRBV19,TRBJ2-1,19,TGTGCCAGTAGTTTTAGAGGGGGGCGGGGGAGACAGAATCAAAATGAGCAGTTCTTC,CASSFRGGRGRQNQNEQFF
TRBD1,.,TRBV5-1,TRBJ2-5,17,TGCGCCAGCAGCTTTCGGGACAGGGGGGGACCCCAAGGGACCCAGTACTTC,CASSFRDRGGPQGTQYF
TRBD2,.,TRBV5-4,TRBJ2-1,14,TGTGCCAGCAGCCCTACTAGCGGGGACAATGAGCAGTTCTTC,CASSPTSGDNEQFF